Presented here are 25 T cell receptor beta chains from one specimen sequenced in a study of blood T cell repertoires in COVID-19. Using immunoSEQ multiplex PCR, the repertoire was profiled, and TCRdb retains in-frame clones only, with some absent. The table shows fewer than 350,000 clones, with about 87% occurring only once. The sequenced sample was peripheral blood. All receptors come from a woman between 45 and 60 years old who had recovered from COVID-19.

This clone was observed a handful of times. The CDR3 sequence: CASSLWREEDEQFF. DNA of the CDR3: TGTGCCAGCAGCTTGTGGCGGGAGGAGGATGAGCAGTTCTTC. The chain combines TRBV7-8 with TRBJ2-1; TRBD2 matches at 8 bases. The germline V gene has CDR1 SGHVS and CDR2 FQNEAQ. V dropped 3 bases and J dropped 8; count of bases not matched to a gene: 6. This CDR3 is built from 14 residues.

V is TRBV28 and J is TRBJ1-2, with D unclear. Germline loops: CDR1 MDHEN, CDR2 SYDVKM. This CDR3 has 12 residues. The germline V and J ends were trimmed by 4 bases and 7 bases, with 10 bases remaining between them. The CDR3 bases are TGTGCCAGCAGTTCCTCAGGTTTTGGCTACACCTTC. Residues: CASSSSGFGYTF.

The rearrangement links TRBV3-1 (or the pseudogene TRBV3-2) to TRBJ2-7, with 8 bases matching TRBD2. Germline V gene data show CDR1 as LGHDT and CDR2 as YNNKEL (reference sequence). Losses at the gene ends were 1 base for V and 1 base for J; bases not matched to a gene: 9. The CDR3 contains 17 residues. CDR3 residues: CASSQAVTSGESYEQYF. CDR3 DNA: TGTGCCAGCAGCCAAGCAGTCACTAGCGGAGAATCCTACGAGCAGTACTTC.

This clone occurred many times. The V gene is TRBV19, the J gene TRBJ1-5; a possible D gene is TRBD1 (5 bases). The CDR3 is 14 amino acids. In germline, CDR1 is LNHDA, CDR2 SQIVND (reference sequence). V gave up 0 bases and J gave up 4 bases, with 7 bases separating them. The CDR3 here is CASSIERGNQPQHF. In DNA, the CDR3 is TGTGCCAGTAGTATAGAGCGGGGGAATCAGCCCCAGCATTTT.

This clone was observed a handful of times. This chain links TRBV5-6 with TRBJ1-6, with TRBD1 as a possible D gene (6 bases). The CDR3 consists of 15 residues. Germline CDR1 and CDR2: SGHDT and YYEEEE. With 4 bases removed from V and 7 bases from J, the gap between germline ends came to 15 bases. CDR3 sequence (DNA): TGTGCCAGCAGCCTAACTGGGGGCTGGAATTCACCCCTCCACTTT. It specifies CASSLTGGWNSPLHF.

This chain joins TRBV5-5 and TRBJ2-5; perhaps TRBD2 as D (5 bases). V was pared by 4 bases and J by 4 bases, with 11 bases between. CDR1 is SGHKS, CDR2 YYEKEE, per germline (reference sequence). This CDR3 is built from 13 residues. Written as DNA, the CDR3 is TGTGCCAGCAGCATGGAAGGAGGAGAGACCCAGTACTTC. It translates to CASSMEGGETQYF.

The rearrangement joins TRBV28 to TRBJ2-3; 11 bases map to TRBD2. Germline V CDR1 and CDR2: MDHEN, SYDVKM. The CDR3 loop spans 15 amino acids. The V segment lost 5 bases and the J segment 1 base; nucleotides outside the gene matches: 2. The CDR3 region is CASSETSGGTDTQYF. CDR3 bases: TGTGCCAGCAGTGAGACTAGCGGGGGCACAGATACGCAGTATTTT. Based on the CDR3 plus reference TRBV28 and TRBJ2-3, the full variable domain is DVKVTQSSRYLVKRTGEKVFLECVQDMDHENMFWYRQDPGLGLRLIYFSYDVKMKEKGDIPEGYSVSREKKERFSLILESASTNQTSMYLCASSETSGGTDTQYFGPGTRLTVL.

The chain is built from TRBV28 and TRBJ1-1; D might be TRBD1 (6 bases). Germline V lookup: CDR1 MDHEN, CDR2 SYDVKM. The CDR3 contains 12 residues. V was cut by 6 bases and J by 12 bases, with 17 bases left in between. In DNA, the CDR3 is TGTGCCAGCAGAACGAACAGGGCTGTAACTTTCTTT. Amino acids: CASRTNRAVTFF.

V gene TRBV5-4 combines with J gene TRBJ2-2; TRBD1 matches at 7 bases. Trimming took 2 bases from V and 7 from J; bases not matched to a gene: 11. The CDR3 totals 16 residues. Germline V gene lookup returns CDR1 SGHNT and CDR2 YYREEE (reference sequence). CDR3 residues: CASSLQNRGLGGELFF. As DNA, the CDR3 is TGTGCCAGCAGCTTACAGAACAGGGGATTAGGCGGGGAGCTGTTTTTT.

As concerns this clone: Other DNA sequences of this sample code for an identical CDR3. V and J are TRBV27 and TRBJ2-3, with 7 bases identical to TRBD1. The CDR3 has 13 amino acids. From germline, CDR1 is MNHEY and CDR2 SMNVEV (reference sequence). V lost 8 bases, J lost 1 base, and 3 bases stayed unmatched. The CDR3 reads CASRQGGTDTQYF. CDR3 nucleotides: TGTGCCAGCCGACAGGGTGGCACAGATACGCAGTATTTT.

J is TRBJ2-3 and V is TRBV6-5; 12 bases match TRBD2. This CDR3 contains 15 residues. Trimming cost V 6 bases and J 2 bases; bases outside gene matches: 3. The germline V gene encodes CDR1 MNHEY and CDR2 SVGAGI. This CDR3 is CASSTSGGTTDTQYF. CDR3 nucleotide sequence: TGTGCCAGCAGCACTAGCGGGGGGACCACAGATACGCAGTATTTT.

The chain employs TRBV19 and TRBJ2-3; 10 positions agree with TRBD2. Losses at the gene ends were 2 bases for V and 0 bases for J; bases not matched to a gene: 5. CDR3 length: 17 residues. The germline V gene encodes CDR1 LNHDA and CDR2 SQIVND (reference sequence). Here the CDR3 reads CASSIFLTSGSTDTQYF. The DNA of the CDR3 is TGTGCCAGTAGTATATTTTTGACTAGCGGGAGCACAGATACGCAGTATTTT.

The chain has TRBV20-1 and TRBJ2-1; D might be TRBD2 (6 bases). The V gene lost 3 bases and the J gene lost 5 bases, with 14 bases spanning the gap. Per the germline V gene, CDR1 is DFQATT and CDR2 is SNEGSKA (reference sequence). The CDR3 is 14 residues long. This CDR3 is CSASVREIDNEQFF. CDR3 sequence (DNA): TGCAGTGCTAGTGTCCGGGAGATCGACAATGAGCAGTTCTTC.

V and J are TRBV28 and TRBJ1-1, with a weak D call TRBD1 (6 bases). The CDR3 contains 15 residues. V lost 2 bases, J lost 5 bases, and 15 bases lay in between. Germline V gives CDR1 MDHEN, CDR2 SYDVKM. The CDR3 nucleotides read TGTGCCAGCAGTTTACCCTTACAGGGATTGACTGAAGCTTTCTTT. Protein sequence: CASSLPLQGLTEAFF.

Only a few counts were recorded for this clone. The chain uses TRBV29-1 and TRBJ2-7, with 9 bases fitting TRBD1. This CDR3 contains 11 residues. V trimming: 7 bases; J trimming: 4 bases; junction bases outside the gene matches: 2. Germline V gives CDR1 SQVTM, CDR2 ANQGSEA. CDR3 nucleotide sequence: TGCAGCGGAGGACAGGGGTACGAGCAGTACTTC. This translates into CSGGQGYEQYF.

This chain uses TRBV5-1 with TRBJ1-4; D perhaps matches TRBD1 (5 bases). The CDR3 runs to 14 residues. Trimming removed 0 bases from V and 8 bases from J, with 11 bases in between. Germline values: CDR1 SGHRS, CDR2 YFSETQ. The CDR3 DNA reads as TGCGCCAGCAGCTTGGGACTTAACAGGGAAAAACTGTTTTTT. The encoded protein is CASSLGLNREKLFF.

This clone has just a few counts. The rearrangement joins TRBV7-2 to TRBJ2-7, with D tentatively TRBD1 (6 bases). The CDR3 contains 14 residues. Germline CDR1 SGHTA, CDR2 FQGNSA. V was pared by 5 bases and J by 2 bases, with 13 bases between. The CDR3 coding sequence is TGTGCCAGCAGCAGATCCACAGGGCCCTACGAGCAGTACTTC. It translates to CASSRSTGPYEQYF. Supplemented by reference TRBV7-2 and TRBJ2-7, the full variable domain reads GAGVSQSPSNKVTEKGKDVELRCDPISGHTALYWYRQSLGQGLEFLIYFQGNSAPDKSGLPSDRFSAERTGGSVSTLTIQRTQQEDSAVYLCASSRSTGPYEQYFGPGTRLTVT.

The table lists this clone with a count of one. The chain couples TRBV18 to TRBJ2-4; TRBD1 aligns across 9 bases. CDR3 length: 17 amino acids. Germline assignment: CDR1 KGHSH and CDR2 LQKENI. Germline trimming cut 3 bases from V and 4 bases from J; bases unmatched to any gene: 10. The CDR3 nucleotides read TGTGCCAGCTCACCTATGGTGGACAGGGGACCTAAAAACATTCAGTACTTC. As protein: CASSPMVDRGPKNIQYF.

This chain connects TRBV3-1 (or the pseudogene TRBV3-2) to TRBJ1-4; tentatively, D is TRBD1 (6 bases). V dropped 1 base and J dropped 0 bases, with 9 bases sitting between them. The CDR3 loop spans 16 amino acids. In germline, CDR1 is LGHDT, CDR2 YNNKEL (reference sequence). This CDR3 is CASSQVSGATNEKLFF. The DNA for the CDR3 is TGTGCCAGCAGCCAAGTGTCAGGGGCAACTAATGAAAAACTGTTTTTT.

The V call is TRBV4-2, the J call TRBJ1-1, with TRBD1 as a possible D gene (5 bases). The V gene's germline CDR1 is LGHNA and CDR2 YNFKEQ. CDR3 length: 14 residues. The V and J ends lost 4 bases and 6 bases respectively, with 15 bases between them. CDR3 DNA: TGTGCCAGCAGCCTCCCAGGGTTGATCGCTGAAGCTTTCTTT. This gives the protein CASSLPGLIAEAFF.

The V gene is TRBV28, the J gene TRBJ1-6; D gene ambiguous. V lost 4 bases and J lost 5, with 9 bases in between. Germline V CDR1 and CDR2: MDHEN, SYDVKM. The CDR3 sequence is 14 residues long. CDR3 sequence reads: CASSSGVNNSPLHF. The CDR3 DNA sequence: TGTGCCAGCAGTTCCGGGGTCAATAATTCACCCCTCCACTTT.

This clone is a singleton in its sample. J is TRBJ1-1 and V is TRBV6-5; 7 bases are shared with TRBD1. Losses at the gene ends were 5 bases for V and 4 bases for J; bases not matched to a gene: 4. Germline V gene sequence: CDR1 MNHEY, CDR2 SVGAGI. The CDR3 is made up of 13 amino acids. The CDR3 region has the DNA TGTGCCAGCAGTAAGAACAGGGGCACTGAAGCTTTCTTT. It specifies CASSKNRGTEAFF.

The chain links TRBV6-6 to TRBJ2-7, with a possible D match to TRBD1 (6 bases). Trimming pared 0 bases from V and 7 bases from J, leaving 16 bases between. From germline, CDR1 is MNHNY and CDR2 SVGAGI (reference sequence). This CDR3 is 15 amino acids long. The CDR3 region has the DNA TGTGCCAGCAGTTACTCCCGGGACACCACCTGGGAGCAGTACTTC. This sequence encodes CASSYSRDTTWEQYF.

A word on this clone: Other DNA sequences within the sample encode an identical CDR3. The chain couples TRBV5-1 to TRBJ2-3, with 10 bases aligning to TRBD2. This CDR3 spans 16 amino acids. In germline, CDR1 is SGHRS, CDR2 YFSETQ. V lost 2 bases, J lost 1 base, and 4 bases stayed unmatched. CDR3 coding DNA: TGCGCCAGCAGCTTAGCGGGAGGGTGGGGCACAGATACGCAGTATTTT. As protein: CASSLAGGWGTDTQYF.

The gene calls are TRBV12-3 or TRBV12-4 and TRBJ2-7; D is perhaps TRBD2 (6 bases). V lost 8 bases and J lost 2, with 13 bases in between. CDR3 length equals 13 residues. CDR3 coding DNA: TGTGCCAGCGGAGGGACGGCCGCCTACGAGCAGTACTTC. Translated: CASGGTAAYEQYF.